This T cell receptor beta chain appears in the sequencing data of a study of beta chain features in type 1 diabetes (dated by TCRdb to the late 2010s). About the study as a whole: Mean age, gender distribution, total cell number and subset yield did not differ between patients and healthy donors. A total of roughly 100 million sorted cells were examined across all samples, and RNA yield correlated strongly with the number of cells per subset. The study compared TCRB repertoires of sorted circulating CD4+ T cell subsets between recently diagnosed type 1 diabetes patients and matched healthy donors. Naive and central memory subsets were obtained from all 30 or so donors, but regulatory and stem cell-like memory subsets were isolated from only 8 patients and roughly eight healthy donors. Overall study results and their limits: In all four CD4+ subsets, TCRB CDR3 length was moderately but significantly shorter in type 1 diabetes patients. Naive, central memory and regulatory TCRB repertoires appeared to be more alike among patients than among healthy donors. Only small numbers of individuals were included in the HLA sub-analyses, which left unresolved whether HLA type had any influence on TCRB rearrangement. Because cDNA rather than genomic DNA was sequenced, highly expressing activated cells could have been over-represented, although no difference in activation and CD3 levels was found between groups. PCR may preferentially amplify shorter templates, but because patient and control samples were amplified and corrected together, any resulting skew would affect both groups equally. At VDJ recombination sites, type 1 diabetes patients had fewer insertions and more deleted nucleotides, which implies abnormalities in thymic rearrangement.

About this clone itself: The clone's antigen remains unknown. No base-level quality is on record; no much larger clone is a single base apart.

All of the isolated RNA was reverse transcribed with the High Capacity cDNA Reverse Transcription Kit, so expressed TCRB transcripts were sequenced. Deep immunoSEQ sequencing was applied to naive, central memory and regulatory T cell samples, giving an average of about 3.4 million total reads per sample. Sorted cells were lysed in RLT buffer, and RNA was extracted using DNase-treated RNeasy Micro or Mini kits according to cell number. To prevent cross-contamination, every cell subset was processed on its own, while patient and healthy donor samples were processed together. Using the immunoSEQ multiplex PCR, TCRB sequences were amplified from cDNA into 87-bp fragments spanning the CDR3 region. Sequencing of the amplicons was done on the Illumina HiSeq platform. Turning to the authors' computational methods: PCR bias was computationally corrected using synthetic template baselines, reads within Hamming distance 2 were collapsed, and singletons that could not be merged were discarded. Reads were aligned against IMGT to assign V, D and J genes, CDR3 length and insertions or deletions at six rearrangement sites. Within each subset, clonotype counts were normalized to sorted cell number, after which true diversity and Gini coefficients were computed with the tcR R package. The overlap coefficient, calculated on TCRB nucleotide sequences, was used to quantify repertoire sharing. TCRdb stores this immuneACCESS table with in-frame sequences only. Part of the clones is absent; in the studies checked, under half of the shortfall reflects unresolved V genes, and no reason is known for the rest. D and trimming were read from the DNA, whereas the V and J calls and clone size are those reported in that table. In all, the sample holds 130,000 to 150,000 clones, and around 50% of those were seen once. Around 0.43% of the sample is taken by the ten largest.

V loses 5 bases of germline sequence and J loses 3 bases, and the interval between the two ends is 16 bases. Looking up the germline V gene (reference sequence) yields CDR1 LNHDA and CDR2 SQIVND. The CDR3, from cysteine to phenylalanine, totals 15 residues. The sequence is cut down to CDR3 DNA, 45 bases in frame from base 1. Each donor gave one peripheral blood draw, averaging roughly 0.11 L, which was collected into heparinised tubes. Naive, central memory, regulatory and stem cell-like memory CD4+ T cells were sorted on a BD FACSAria II using a panel including CD45RO, CCR7, CD25, CD127, CD95 and CD27. Every sorted population had a purity above 95%. PBMCs were isolated immediately by Lymphoprep density gradient centrifugation and stained directly without culture. To minimize batch effects, samples were stained and sorted in pairs, one healthy donor with one patient per experiment.

Sequenced input: Tregs from blood. Sample cell subset or site, as interpreted from the label and publication: regulatory CD4+ T cells. The chain links TRBV19 with TRBJ1-2; TRBD1 is perhaps the D gene, given 6 matching bases. The sequence was obtained from a man between 18 and 35 years old in good health. This receptor carries the CDR3 CASSQQGRADYGYTF. The sequenced DNA is TGTGCCAGTAGTCAACAGGGCCGGGCAGACTATGGCTACACCTTC.